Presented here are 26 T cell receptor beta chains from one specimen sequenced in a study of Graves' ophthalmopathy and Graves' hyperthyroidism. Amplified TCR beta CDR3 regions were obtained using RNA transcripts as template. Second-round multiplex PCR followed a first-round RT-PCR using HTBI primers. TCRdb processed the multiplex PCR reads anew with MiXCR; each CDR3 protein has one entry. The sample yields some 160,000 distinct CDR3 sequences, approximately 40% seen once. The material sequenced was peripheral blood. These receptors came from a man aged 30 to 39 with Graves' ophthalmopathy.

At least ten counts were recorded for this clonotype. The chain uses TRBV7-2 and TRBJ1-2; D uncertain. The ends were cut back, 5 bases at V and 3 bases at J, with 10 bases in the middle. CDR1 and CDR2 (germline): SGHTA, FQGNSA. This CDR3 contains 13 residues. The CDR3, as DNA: TGTGCCAGCAGCACCGCTACTGACTATGGCTACACCTTC. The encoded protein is CASSTATDYGYTF.

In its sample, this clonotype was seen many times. This CDR3 reads CASSVGPGIGVSPLHF. The CDR3 DNA sequence: TGTGCCAGCAGCGTGGGGCCTGGGATAGGTGTTTCACCCCTCCACTTT. J is TRBJ1-6 and V is TRBV9, with D perhaps TRBD1 (5 bases). The CDR3 is made up of 16 amino acids. Germline CDR1 and CDR2: SGDLS and YYNGEE. The V end was cut by 2 bases, the J end by 9 bases, with 18 bases between.

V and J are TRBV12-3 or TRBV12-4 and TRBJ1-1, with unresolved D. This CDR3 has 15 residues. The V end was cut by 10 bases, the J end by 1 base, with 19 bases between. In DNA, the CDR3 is TGTGCCACCACTGGCGAGGAACAATGGAACACTGAAGCTTTCTTT. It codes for CATTGEEQWNTEAFF.

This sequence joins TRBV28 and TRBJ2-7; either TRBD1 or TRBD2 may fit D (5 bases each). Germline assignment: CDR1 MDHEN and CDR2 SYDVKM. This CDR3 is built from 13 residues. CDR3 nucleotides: TGTGTCAGAATGACCGGGACGGCCTACGAGCAGTACTTC. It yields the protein CVRMTGTAYEQYF.

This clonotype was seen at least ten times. CDR3 nucleotides: TGTGCCAGCAGCTTAGACGTATACGAGCAGTACTTC. Encoded protein: CASSLDVYEQYF. The chain has TRBV6-2 or TRBV6-3 and TRBJ2-7; D unresolved. Trimming cost V 6 bases and J 4 bases, with 10 bases left between them. Germline values: CDR1 MNHEY, CDR2 SVGEGT. CDR3 length: 12 amino acids.

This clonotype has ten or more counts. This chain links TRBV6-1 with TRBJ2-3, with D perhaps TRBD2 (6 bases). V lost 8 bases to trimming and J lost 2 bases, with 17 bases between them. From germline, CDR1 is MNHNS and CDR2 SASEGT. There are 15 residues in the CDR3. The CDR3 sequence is CASLWRDPSTDTQYF. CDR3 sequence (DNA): TGTGCCAGCCTCTGGCGGGACCCTTCCACAGATACGCAGTATTTT.

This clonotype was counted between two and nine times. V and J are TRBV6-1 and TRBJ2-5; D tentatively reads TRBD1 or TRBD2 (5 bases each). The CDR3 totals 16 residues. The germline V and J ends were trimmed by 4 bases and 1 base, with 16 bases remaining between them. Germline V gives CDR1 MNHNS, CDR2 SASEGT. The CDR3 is CASSASGTGIQETQYF. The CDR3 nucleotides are TGTGCCAGCAGTGCATCCGGGACGGGCATCCAAGAGACCCAGTACTTC.

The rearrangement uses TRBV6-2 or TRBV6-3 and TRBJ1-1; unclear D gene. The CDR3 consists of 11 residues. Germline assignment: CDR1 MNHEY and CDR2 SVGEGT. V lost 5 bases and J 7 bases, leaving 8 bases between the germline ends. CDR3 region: CASSRRDEAFF. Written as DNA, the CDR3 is TGTGCCAGCAGTCGCAGAGATGAAGCTTTCTTT.

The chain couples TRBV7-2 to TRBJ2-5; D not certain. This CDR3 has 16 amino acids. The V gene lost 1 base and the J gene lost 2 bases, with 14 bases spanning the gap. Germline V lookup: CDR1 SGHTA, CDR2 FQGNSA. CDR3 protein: CASSLVPGPEQETQYF. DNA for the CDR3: TGTGCCAGCAGCTTAGTGCCCGGCCCGGAGCAAGAGACCCAGTACTTC.

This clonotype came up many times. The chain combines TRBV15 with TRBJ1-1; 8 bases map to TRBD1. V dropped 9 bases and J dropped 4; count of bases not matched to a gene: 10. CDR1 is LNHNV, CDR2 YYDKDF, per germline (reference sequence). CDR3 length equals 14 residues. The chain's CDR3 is CATIDRGRGTEAFF. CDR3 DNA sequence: TGTGCCACGATAGACAGGGGAAGGGGCACTGAAGCTTTCTTT.

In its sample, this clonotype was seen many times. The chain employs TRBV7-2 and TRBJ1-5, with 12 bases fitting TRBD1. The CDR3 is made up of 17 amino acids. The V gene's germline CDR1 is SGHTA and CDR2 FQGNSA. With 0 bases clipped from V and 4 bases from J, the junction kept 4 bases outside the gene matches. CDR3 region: CASSLAGQGARNQPQHF. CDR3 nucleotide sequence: TGTGCCAGCAGCTTAGCGGGACAGGGGGCTCGGAATCAGCCCCAGCATTTT.

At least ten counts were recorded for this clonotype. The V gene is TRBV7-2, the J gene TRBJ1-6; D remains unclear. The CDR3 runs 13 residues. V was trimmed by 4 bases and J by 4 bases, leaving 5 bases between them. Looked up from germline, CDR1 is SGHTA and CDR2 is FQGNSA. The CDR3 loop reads CASSSTYNSPLHF. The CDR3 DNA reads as TGTGCCAGCAGCTCCACGTATAATTCACCCCTCCACTTT. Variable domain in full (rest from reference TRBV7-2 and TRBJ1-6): GAGVSQSPSNKVTEKGKDVELRCDPISGHTALYWYRQSLGQGLEFLIYFQGNSAPDKSGLPSDRFSAERTGGSVSTLTIQRTQQEDSAVYLCASSSTYNSPLHFGNGTRLTVT.

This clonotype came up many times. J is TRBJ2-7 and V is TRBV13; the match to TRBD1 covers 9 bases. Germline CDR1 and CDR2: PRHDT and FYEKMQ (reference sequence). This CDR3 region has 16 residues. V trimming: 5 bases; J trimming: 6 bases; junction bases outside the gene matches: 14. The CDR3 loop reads CASSNPGTGKRSEQYF. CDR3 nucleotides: TGTGCCAGCAGCAACCCCGGGACAGGGAAAAGGAGCGAGCAGTACTTC.

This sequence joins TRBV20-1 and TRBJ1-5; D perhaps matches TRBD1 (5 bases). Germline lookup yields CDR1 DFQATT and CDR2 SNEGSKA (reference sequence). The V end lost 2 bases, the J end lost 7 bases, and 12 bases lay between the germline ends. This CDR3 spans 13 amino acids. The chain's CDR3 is CSARQGVRQPQHF. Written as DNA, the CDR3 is TGCAGTGCTAGACAGGGAGTTAGGCAGCCCCAGCATTTT.

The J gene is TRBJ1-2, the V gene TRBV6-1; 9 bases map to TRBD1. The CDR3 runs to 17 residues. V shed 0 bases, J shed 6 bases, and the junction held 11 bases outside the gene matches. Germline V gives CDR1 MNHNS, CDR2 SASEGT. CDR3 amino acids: CASSEAPPGQGLHGYTF. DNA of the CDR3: TGTGCCAGCAGTGAAGCGCCCCCGGGACAGGGTTTGCATGGCTACACCTTC.

The CDR3 DNA is TGTGCCAGCAGTCGGGGCAGTTCCTACGAGCAGTACTTC. Residues: CASSRGSSYEQYF. V usage is TRBV27 and J usage is TRBJ2-7; D is perhaps TRBD1 or TRBD2 (5 bases each). Trimming removed 5 bases from V and 1 base from J, with 9 bases in between. The germline CDR1 and CDR2 sequences are MNHEY and SMNVEV (reference sequence). The CDR3 totals 13 residues.

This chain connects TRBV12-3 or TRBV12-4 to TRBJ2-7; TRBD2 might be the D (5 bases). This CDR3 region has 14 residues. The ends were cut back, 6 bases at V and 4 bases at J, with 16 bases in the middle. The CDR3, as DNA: TGTGCCAGCAGCAGTATCGGGGTTTCTTACGAGCAGTACTTC. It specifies CASSSIGVSYEQYF.

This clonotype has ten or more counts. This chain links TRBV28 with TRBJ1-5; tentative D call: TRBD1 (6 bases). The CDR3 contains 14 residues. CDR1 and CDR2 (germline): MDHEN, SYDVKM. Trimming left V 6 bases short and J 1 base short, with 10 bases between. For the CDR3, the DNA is TGTGCCAGCAGCCGTGGACAGAGCAATCAGCCCCAGCATTTT. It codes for CASSRGQSNQPQHF.

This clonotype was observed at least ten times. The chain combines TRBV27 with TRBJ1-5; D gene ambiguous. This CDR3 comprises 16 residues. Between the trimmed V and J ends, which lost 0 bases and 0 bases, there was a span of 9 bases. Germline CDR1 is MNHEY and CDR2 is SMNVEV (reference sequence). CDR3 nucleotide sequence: TGTGCCAGCAGTTTATCGTTCGATTATAGCAATCAGCCCCAGCATTTT. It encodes CASSLSFDYSNQPQHF.

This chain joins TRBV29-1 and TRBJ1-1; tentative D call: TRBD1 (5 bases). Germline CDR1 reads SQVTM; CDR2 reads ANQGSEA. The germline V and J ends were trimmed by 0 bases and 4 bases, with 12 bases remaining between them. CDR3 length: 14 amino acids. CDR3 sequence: CSVEEAGRGTEAFF. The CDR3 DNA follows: TGCAGCGTTGAAGAAGCAGGGAGGGGCACTGAAGCTTTCTTT.

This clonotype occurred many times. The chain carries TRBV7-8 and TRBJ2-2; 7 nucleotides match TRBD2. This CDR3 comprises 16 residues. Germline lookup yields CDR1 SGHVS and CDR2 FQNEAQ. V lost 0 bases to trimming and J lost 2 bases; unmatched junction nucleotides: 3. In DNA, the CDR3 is TGTGCCAGCAGCTTAGCGGGAGGGTCAAACACCGGGGAGCTGTTTTTT. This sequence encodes CASSLAGGSNTGELFF.

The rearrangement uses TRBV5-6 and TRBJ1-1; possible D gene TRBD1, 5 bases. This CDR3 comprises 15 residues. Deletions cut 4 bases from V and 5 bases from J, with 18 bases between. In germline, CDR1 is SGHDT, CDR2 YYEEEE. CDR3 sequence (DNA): TGTGCCAGCAGCCCGCCTTCGCAGGGAATTACTGAAGCTTTCTTT. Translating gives CASSPPSQGITEAFF.

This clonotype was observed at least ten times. The DNA of the CDR3 is TGTGCCAGCAGTTTAACCCCGGGGAGGGGGGACACCGGGGAGCTGTTTTTT. Translated: CASSLTPGRGDTGELFF. The chain employs TRBV28 and TRBJ2-2, with D perhaps matching TRBD2 (7 bases). CDR1 is MDHEN and CDR2 is SYDVKM in the germline V gene. The CDR3 covers 17 residues. V shed 2 bases and J shed 3 bases, with 16 bases lying between them.

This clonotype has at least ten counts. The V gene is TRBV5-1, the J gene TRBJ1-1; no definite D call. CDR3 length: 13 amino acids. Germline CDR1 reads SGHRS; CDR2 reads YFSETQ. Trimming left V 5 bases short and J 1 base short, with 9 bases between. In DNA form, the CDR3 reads TGCGCCAGCAGGAATCGGTGGAACACTGAAGCTTTCTTT. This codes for CASRNRWNTEAFF.

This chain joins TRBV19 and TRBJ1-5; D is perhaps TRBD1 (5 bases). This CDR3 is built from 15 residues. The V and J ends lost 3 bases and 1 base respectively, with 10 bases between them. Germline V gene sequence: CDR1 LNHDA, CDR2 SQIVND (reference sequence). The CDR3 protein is CASSITGDSNQPQHF. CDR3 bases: TGTGCCAGTAGTATTACCGGGGACAGCAATCAGCCCCAGCATTTT.

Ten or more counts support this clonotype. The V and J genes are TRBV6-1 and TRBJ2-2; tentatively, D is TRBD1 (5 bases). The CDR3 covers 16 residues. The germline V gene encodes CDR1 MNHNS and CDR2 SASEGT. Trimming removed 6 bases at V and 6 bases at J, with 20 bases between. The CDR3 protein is CASSPQGGVGSGELFF. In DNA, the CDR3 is TGTGCCAGCAGCCCCCAGGGCGGAGTTGGGTCCGGGGAGCTGTTTTTT.